In its sample, the clone carrying this T cell receptor (beta chain) was seen a few times. The record originates from a study of regulatory T cells in long-lasting Graves disease. V shed 3 bases, J shed 7 bases, and the junction held 6 bases outside the gene matches. This CDR3 comprises 14 residues. Germline V gene data show CDR1 as KGHSH and CDR2 as LQKENI. This sample's time point: newly diagnosed GD, antithyroid drugs for less than 3 months. The authors made the TCR library using RNA they extracted from PBMCs. Arm-PCR of CDR3 regions and iRepertoire HTBI primers were the basis on which TCR beta libraries were built. Original data processing: Segment identification across samples yielded 62 TRBV and more than twelve TRBJ segments. TCRdb passed the multiplex PCR reads through MiXCR, listing each CDR3 protein once. The V and J calls shown here were made by TCRdb, not taken from the authors' results. The repertoire holds more than 350,000 distinct CDR3 sequences, with under 15% as singletons.

These data are also associated with another study on T cells in Graves' hyperthyroidism and ophthalmopathy.

The sequence was obtained from a woman in her thirties with Graves disease. The chain couples TRBV18 to TRBJ2-1, with 7 bases that match TRBD2. Sequencing was performed on peripheral blood mononuclear cells (PBMCs), taken at new diagnosis, from a patient treated with antithyroid drugs. CDR3: CASSPQASGNEQFF. The CDR3 nucleotides are TGTGCCAGCTCACCCCAGGCTAGCGGAAATGAGCAGTTCTTC.